This TCR beta chain derives from a study of response to subunit inactivated influenza vaccine. Study-wide results and limits: After each seasonal influenza vaccination, few new T cells are recruited, the authors suggested.

One entry per CDR3 protein, called by TCRdb with MiXCR from the RT-PCR reads. The data hold almost 600,000 distinct CDR3 sequences, with around 15% observed a single time. In this sample, this clonotype turned up a few times. The antigen is undetermined. The germline V gene encodes CDR1 SEHNR and CDR2 FQNEAQ (reference sequence). CDR3 length: 15 amino acids. V lost 3 bases and J lost 5; bases outside the gene matches: 4. The sequence was collected from a man between 45 and 60 years old who received an inactivated influenza vaccine. The V call is TRBV7-9, the J call TRBJ2-1; 10 positions agree with TRBD2. Sequenced material: PBMCs from blood, taken about 11 days after vaccination. This CDR3 reads CASSFELAGNNEQFF. In nucleotides, the CDR3 is TGTGCCAGCAGCTTCGAACTAGCGGGGAACAATGAGCAGTTCTTC.